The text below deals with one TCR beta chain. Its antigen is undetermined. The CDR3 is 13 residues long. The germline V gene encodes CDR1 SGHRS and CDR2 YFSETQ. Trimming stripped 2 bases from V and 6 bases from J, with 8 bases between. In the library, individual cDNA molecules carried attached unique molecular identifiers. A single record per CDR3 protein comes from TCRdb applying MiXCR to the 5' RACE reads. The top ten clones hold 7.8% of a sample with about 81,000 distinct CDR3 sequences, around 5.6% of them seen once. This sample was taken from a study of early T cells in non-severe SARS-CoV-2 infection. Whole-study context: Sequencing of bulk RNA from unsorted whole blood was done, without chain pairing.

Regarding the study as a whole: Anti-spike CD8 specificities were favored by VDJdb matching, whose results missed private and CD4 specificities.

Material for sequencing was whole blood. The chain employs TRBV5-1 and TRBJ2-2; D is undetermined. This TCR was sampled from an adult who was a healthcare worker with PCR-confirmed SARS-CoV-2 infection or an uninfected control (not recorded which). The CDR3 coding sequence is TGCGCCAGCAGCTTAAGATTGGCCGGGGAGCTGTTTTTT. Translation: CASSLRLAGELFF.